This entry is about one T cell receptor beta chain. These data come from a study of shared clonotypes between healthy human individuals. Naive CD8 isolation took CD45RO-negative cells positively selected for CCR7 and excluded terminally differentiated effector memory CD45RA+ cells. TCRdb's copy holds only in-frame clones and misses some; the assay was immunoSEQ multiplex PCR. The sample records around 600,000 clones, about 95% being singletons. The CDR3 sequence is 18 residues long. Germline lookup yields CDR1 LNHDA and CDR2 SQIVND (reference sequence). The V end was cut by 1 base, the J end by 2 bases, with 19 bases between.

The specimen was naive CD8+ T cells sorted from blood. The clonotype originates from a woman aged 30 to 39 in good health. The chain has TRBV19 and TRBJ2-3; TRBD1 is a possible D gene (6 bases). CDR3 coding DNA: TGTGCCAGTAGTATAGGGCCCAGGGGCACCCTATTCACAGATACGCAGTATTTT. Translating gives CASSIGPRGTLFTDTQYF.